The 12 T cell receptor beta chains below were found in one sample sequenced in a study of beta chain features in type 1 diabetes. The study, taken as a whole, reports: People with Type 1 diabetes carried modestly yet significantly shorter TCRB CDR3s in all four CD4+ subsets.

No antigen has been identified for these receptors. The whole isolated RNA underwent reverse transcription, so sequencing captured expressed TCRB transcripts. TCRdb's table, derived via immunoSEQ multiplex PCR, lists solely in-frame clones and lacks some. Here the sample spans more than 550,000 clones, over 13% being singletons. Material for sequencing was naive CD4+ T cells from blood. The receptors shown here come from a man in his late teens or twenties with type 1 diabetes.

V is TRBV15 and J is TRBJ2-7; unclear D gene. Between the trimmed V and J ends, which lost 0 bases and 5 bases, there was a span of 5 bases. The germline V gene encodes CDR1 LNHNV and CDR2 YYDKDF (reference sequence). This CDR3 comprises 12 residues. For the CDR3, the DNA is TGTGCCACCAGCAGAGACGGGCACGAGCAGTACTTC. Translating gives CATSRDGHEQYF.

Only a few counts were recorded for this clone. The genes are TRBV6-5 and TRBJ1-6; no definite D call. Deletions cut 4 bases from V and 5 bases from J, with 6 bases between. This CDR3 region has 13 residues. The germline V gene has CDR1 MNHEY and CDR2 SVGAGI. In DNA form, the CDR3 reads TGTGCCAGCAGTTCGGCCCATAATTCACCCCTCCACTTT. It translates to CASSSAHNSPLHF.

This chain connects TRBV5-6 to TRBJ2-7, with D unclear. The CDR3 covers 11 residues. CDR1 is SGHDT and CDR2 is YYEEEE in the germline V gene. V was pared by 4 bases and J by 6 bases, with 8 bases between. DNA of the CDR3: TGTGCCAGCAGCCTCGGTCGCGAGCAGTACTTC. It translates to CASSLGREQYF.

The chain recombines TRBV29-1 with TRBJ1-2; a weak D match, TRBD1 (5 bases). This CDR3 comprises 12 residues. Trimming removed 5 bases from V and 4 bases from J, with 11 bases in between. Germline V gene data show CDR1 as SQVTM and CDR2 as ANQGSEA. CDR3 amino acids: CSVTQAVYGYTF. DNA of the CDR3: TGCAGCGTTACACAGGCTGTCTATGGCTACACCTTC.

The genes are TRBV7-2 and TRBJ2-1; D is undetermined. Trimming left V 10 bases short and J 4 bases short, with 20 bases between. The CDR3 consists of 15 residues. Germline assignment: CDR1 SGHTA and CDR2 FQGNSA. CDR3 region: CATSRAGIRYNEQFF. The CDR3, as DNA: TGTGCCACCTCCCGAGCTGGAATCCGGTACAATGAGCAGTTCTTC.

This clone was found a few times. The chain has TRBV6-5 and TRBJ2-1; the D is unclear. The CDR3 length is 13 residues. The germline V gene encodes CDR1 MNHEY and CDR2 SVGAGI. V gave up 3 bases and J gave up 9 bases, with 12 bases separating them. The CDR3 loop is CASSYSPRGEQFF. As DNA, the CDR3 is TGTGCCAGCAGTTATAGTCCTCGTGGTGAGCAGTTCTTC.

This clone was counted many times. The DNA for the CDR3 is TGTGCCAGCAGCTTAGCGGCCGGACACACAGATACGCAGTATTTT. Residues: CASSLAAGHTDTQYF. V usage is TRBV7-9 and J usage is TRBJ2-3, with a tentative D call TRBD1 (5 bases). Looked up from germline, CDR1 is SEHNR and CDR2 is FQNEAQ (reference sequence). Trimming removed 0 bases at V and 2 bases at J, with 9 bases between. The CDR3 has 15 amino acids.

This clone was seen a handful of times. The V call is TRBV4-3, the J call TRBJ2-2; D is ambiguous. The CDR3 runs 18 residues. The V gene lost 2 bases and the J gene lost 2 bases, with 18 bases spanning the gap. Germline CDR1 and CDR2: LGHNA and YSLEER. Here the CDR3 reads CASSQRIWPGVNTGELFF. The CDR3 DNA follows: TGCGCCAGCAGCCAACGAATTTGGCCGGGTGTTAACACCGGGGAGCTGTTTTTT.

The chain employs TRBV6-1 and TRBJ1-2; the D is unclear. This CDR3 is built from 15 residues. The ends were cut back, 1 base at V and 3 bases at J, with 12 bases in the middle. Germline V gene data show CDR1 as MNHNS and CDR2 as SASEGT. Written as DNA, the CDR3 is TGTGCCAGCAGTGAAGGTGTTACGGTTCACTATGGCTACACCTTC. Translated: CASSEGVTVHYGYTF.

This clone occurred a few times. V is TRBV19 and J is TRBJ2-5, with TRBD1 matching 7 bases. CDR1 is LNHDA, CDR2 SQIVND, per germline (reference sequence). V lost 7 bases and J lost 3; bases outside the gene matches: 11. The CDR3 sequence is 15 residues long. CDR3 region: CASIDRAEVKETQYF. CDR3 DNA sequence: TGTGCCAGTATCGACAGGGCTGAAGTTAAAGAGACCCAGTACTTC.

This chain uses TRBV5-4 with TRBJ1-3; 7 bases are a match to TRBD1. J lost 4 bases, V lost 2 bases, and 6 bases had no gene match. The CDR3 runs 15 residues. The germline V gene has CDR1 SGHNT and CDR2 YYREEE (reference sequence). CDR3 nucleotides: TGTGCCAGCAGCTTTGGGAGGGGGCACGGAAACACCATATATTTT. Amino acid sequence: CASSFGRGHGNTIYF. The full variable domain, its missing parts supplied by reference TRBV5-4 and TRBJ1-3, is ETGVTQSPTHLIKTRGQQVTLRCSSQSGHNTVSWYQQALGQGPQFIFQYYREEENGRGNFPPRFSGLQFPNYSSELNVNALELDDSALYLCASSFGRGHGNTIYFGEGSWLTVV.

The V call is TRBV5-1, the J call TRBJ1-3; D unresolved. V was cut by 4 bases and J by 4 bases, with 9 bases left in between. The germline CDR1 and CDR2 sequences are SGHRS and YFSETQ. The CDR3 contains 13 residues. CDR3 region: CASSLGFGNTIYF. CDR3 in DNA: TGCGCCAGCAGCCTGGGCTTCGGAAACACCATATATTTT.